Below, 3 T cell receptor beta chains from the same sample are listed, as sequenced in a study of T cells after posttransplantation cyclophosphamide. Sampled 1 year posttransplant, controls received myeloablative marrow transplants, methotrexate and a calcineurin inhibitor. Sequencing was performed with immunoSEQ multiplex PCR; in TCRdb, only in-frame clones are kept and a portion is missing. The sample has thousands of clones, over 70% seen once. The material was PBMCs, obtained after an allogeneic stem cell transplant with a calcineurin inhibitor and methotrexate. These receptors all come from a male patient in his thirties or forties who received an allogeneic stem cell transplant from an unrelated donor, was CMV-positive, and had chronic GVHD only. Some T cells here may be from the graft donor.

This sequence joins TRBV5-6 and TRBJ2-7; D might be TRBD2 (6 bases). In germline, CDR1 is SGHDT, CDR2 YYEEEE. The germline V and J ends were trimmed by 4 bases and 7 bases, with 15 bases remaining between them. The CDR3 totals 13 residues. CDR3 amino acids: CASSPGTLEEQYF. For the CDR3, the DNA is TGTGCCAGCAGCCCCGGGACTCTAGAAGAGCAGTACTTC. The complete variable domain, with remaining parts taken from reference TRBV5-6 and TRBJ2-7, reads DAGVTQSPTHLIKTRGQQVTLRCSPKSGHDTVSWYQQALGQGPQFIFQYYEEEERQRGNFPDRFSGHQFPNYSSELNVNALLLGDSALYLCASSPGTLEEQYFGPGTRLTVT.

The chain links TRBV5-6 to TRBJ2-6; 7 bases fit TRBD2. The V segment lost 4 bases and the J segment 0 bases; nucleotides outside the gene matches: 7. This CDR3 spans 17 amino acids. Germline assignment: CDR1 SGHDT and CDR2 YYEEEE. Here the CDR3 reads CASSLLARSSGANVLTF. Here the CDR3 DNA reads TGTGCCAGCAGCCTACTAGCGAGAAGCTCTGGGGCCAACGTCCTGACTTTC. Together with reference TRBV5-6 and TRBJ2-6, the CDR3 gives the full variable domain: DAGVTQSPTHLIKTRGQQVTLRCSPKSGHDTVSWYQQALGQGPQFIFQYYEEEERQRGNFPDRFSGHQFPNYSSELNVNALLLGDSALYLCASSLLARSSGANVLTFGAGSRLTVL.

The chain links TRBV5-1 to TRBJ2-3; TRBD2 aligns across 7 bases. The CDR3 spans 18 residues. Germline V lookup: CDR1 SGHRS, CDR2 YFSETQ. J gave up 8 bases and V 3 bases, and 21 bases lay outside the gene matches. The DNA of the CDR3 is TGCGCCAGCAGCTCCCCGTTAGTAGCGGGCGGAATCCCTGGTACGCAGTATTTT. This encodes CASSSPLVAGGIPGTQYF. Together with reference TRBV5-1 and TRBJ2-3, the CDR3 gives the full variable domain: KAGVTQTPRYLIKTRGQQVTLSCSPISGHRSVSWYQQTPGQGLQFLFEYFSETQRNKGNFPGRFSGRQFSNSRSEMNVSTLELGDSALYLCASSSPLVAGGIPGTQYFGPGTRLTVL.